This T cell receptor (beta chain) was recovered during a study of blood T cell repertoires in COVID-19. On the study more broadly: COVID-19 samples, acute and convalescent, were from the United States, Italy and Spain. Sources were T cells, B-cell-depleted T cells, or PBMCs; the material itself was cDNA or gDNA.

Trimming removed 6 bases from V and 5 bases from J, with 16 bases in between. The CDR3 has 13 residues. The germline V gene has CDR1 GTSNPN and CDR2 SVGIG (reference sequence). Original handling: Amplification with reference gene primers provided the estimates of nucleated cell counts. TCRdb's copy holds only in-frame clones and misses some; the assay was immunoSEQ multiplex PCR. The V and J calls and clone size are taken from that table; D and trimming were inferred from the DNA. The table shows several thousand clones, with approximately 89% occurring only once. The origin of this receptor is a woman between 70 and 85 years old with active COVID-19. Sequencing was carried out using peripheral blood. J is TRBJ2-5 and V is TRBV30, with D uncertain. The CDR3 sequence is CACGQNLWETQYF. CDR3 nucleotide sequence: TGTGCCTGTGGGCAGAATCTTTGGGAGACCCAGTACTTC.